The 27 T cell receptor beta chains below were found in one sample sequenced in a study of CD8+ T cells in alopecia areata. Sequencing relied on a cDNA template that was reverse transcribed from extracted RNA. The data were produced by immunoSEQ multiplex PCR, yet TCRdb's version contains in-frame clones alone and is incomplete. The sample has around 100,000 clones; 45% to 60% are singletons. The sample consisted of CD4+ T cells sorted from blood. Source of these receptors: a human donor in good health.

There are a few counts of this clone. Other nucleotide sequences from this sample produce the same CDR3. This sequence joins TRBV28 and TRBJ2-3; 7 positions agree with TRBD1. Germline lookup yields CDR1 MDHEN and CDR2 SYDVKM. V was clipped by 8 bases and J by 6 bases; unmatched bases: 11. The CDR3 covers 14 residues. The CDR3 loop is CASSRGQGRDTQYF. The CDR3 nucleotides are TGTGCCAGCTCGAGGGGGCAGGGGCGGGATACGCAGTATTTT.

The table lists this clone with a few counts. The chain is built from TRBV7-2 and TRBJ2-5, with D maybe TRBD1 (6 bases). This CDR3 is built from 15 residues. The V end lost 1 base, the J end lost 4 bases, and 13 bases lay between the germline ends. Germline CDR1 reads SGHTA; CDR2 reads FQGNSA. The CDR3 DNA follows: TGTGCCAGCAGCTTAGTATCACAGGGCAGAGAGACCCAGTACTTC. This codes for CASSLVSQGRETQYF.

This rearrangement joins TRBV6-1 to TRBJ2-5, with D perhaps being TRBD1 or TRBD2 (6 bases each). The CDR3 loop spans 14 amino acids. Trimming shortened V by 6 bases and J by 5 bases, and 16 bases separated the two germline ends. Germline CDR1 is MNHNS and CDR2 is SASEGT. Here the CDR3 DNA reads TGTGCCAGCAGGGCGGGGACACCACTGGAGACCCAGTACTTC. Translated, it gives CASRAGTPLETQYF.

The chain uses TRBV29-1 and TRBJ2-3; 7 nucleotides match TRBD2. Germline loops: CDR1 SQVTM, CDR2 ANQGSEA. This CDR3 has 13 residues. Germline trimming cut 0 bases from V and 5 bases from J; bases unmatched to any gene: 2. The CDR3 coding sequence is TGCAGCGTTGAAGAGGGAGGGAAAGATACGCAGTATTTT. Its protein is CSVEEGGKDTQYF.

This chain connects TRBV11-2 to TRBJ2-6; D is unclear. V was pared by 5 bases and J by 1 base, with 9 bases between. Germline-derived CDR1 and CDR2 are SGHAT and FQNNGV. The CDR3 spans 15 residues. The DNA of the CDR3 is TGTGCCAGCAGCCGGTTCGCTTCTGGGGCCAACGTCCTGACTTTC. This codes for CASSRFASGANVLTF.

The V call is TRBV11-2, the J call TRBJ1-2; D not resolved. Germline loops: CDR1 SGHAT, CDR2 FQNNGV. This CDR3 has 14 amino acids. The V gene lost 4 bases and the J gene lost 8 bases, with 17 bases spanning the gap. The DNA of the CDR3 is TGTGCCAGCAGCTCGTCACGAGGGAGCGGCGGCTACACCTTC. This gives the protein CASSSSRGSGGYTF.

Ten or more counts support this clone. The CDR3 here is CASSVVYGGANTEAFF. Here the CDR3 DNA reads TGTGCCAGCAGCGTAGTGTACGGGGGGGCGAACACTGAAGCTTTCTTT. This chain links TRBV9 with TRBJ1-1; TRBD1 is a possible D gene (6 bases). V lost 0 bases and J 1 base, leaving 13 bases between the germline ends. Germline-derived CDR1 and CDR2 are SGDLS and YYNGEE. CDR3 length: 16 amino acids.

The rearrangement joins TRBV12-5 to TRBJ1-5; D is undetermined. V was shortened by 0 bases and J by 3 bases, with 15 bases between the two germline ends. The CDR3 runs 17 residues. The germline V gene encodes CDR1 LGHNT and CDR2 FRNRAP. The CDR3 here is CASGLVLNGRFNQPQHF. Written as DNA, the CDR3 is TGTGCTAGTGGTTTGGTACTGAACGGACGATTCAATCAGCCCCAGCATTTT.

This chain joins TRBV25-1 and TRBJ2-5; 7 bases align to TRBD1. Germline V lookup: CDR1 MGHDK, CDR2 SYGVNS. There are 15 residues in the CDR3. V gave up 4 bases and J gave up 5 bases; unmatched junction bases: 10. CDR3 nucleotides: TGTGCCAGCAGTGCCGCAGGGGGTCCGGGGGAGACCCAGTACTTC. Its translation is CASSAAGGPGETQYF.

The rearrangement uses TRBV6-5 and TRBJ2-5; D could derive from TRBD1 or TRBD2 (6 bases each). There are 14 residues in the CDR3. V dropped 6 bases and J dropped 5 bases, with 16 bases sitting between them. CDR1 is MNHEY and CDR2 is SVGAGI in the germline V gene. The CDR3 protein is CASSLRGQGETQYF. In DNA form, the CDR3 reads TGTGCCAGCAGCCTACGGGGGCAGGGGGAGACCCAGTACTTC.

This rearrangement joins TRBV29-1 to TRBJ1-1; 10 bases are a match to TRBD1. CDR1 SQVTM and CDR2 ANQGSEA come from the germline V gene. This CDR3 has 13 residues. V gave up 7 bases and J gave up 2 bases; unmatched junction bases: 4. The CDR3 DNA follows: TGCAGCGGTGGGACAGGGGCAAACACTGAAGCTTTCTTT. This translates into CSGGTGANTEAFF.

The V and J genes are TRBV28 and TRBJ1-2, with a possible D match to TRBD1 (5 bases). The germline gives CDR1 MDHEN, CDR2 SYDVKM. This CDR3 comprises 12 residues. Trimming shortened V by 6 bases and J by 6 bases, and 11 bases separated the two germline ends. DNA for the CDR3: TGTGCCAGCAGCAAGCAGGGCCATGGCTACACCTTC. This gives the protein CASSKQGHGYTF.

This clone has a handful of counts. The same CDR3 can be traced to other DNA sequences in this sample. The CDR3 region has the DNA TGTGCCAGCAGCTTGTACCAAGAGACCCAGTACTTC. Protein: CASSLYQETQYF. This chain connects TRBV7-2 to TRBJ2-5; D is uncertain. The CDR3 covers 12 residues. Trimming took 3 bases from V and 0 from J, leaving 2 bases between them. Germline CDR1 is SGHTA and CDR2 is FQGNSA.

This rearrangement joins TRBV27 to TRBJ2-7; 7 bases align to TRBD1. The germline V gene encodes CDR1 MNHEY and CDR2 SMNVEV (reference sequence). The CDR3 has 15 amino acids. V shed 5 bases and J 2 bases; nucleotides not matched to a gene: 9. CDR3 DNA: TGTGCCAGCAGTACGCGGACAGGCTGGGCCTACGAGCAGTACTTC. It yields the protein CASSTRTGWAYEQYF.

This clone was detected once. The CDR3 is CASSPYSNQPQHF. The CDR3 region has the DNA TGTGCCAGCAGCCCGTATAGCAATCAGCCCCAGCATTTT. The rearrangement joins TRBV6-5 to TRBJ1-5; no reliable D call. CDR1 and CDR2 (germline): MNHEY, SVGAGI. V lost 6 bases and J 0 bases, leaving 6 bases between the germline ends. The CDR3 consists of 13 residues.

This clone was detected only a few times. This sequence joins TRBV28 and TRBJ2-7; the D gene is possibly TRBD2 (5 bases). The CDR3 length is 11 residues. The V end was cut by 8 bases, the J end by 0 bases, with 5 bases between. Germline V lookup: CDR1 MDHEN, CDR2 SYDVKM. CDR3 amino acids: CASGSSYEQYF. CDR3 nucleotide sequence: TGTGCCAGCGGGAGCTCCTACGAGCAGTACTTC.

This clone was recorded once. The CDR3 bases are TGTGCCACCAGCAGCGAACTATCGTTCCAAGAGACCCAGTACTTC. Its protein is CATSSELSFQETQYF. The chain has TRBV15 and TRBJ2-5; the D is unclear. Trimming cost V 3 bases and J 1 base, with 12 bases left between them. The CDR3 has 15 residues. The germline V gene has CDR1 LNHNV and CDR2 YYDKDF (reference sequence).

This clone came up a few times. This rearrangement joins TRBV4-2 to TRBJ2-7; D might be TRBD2 (6 bases). The CDR3 sequence is 16 residues long. Germline V gene sequence: CDR1 LGHNA, CDR2 YNFKEQ. Trimming pared 0 bases from V and 6 bases from J, leaving 18 bases between. CDR3 DNA sequence: TGTGCCAGCAGCCAAGAAAGAGGCGCGGGGAGTACCGAGCAGTACTTC. This sequence encodes CASSQERGAGSTEQYF.

This clone has only a few counts. J is TRBJ2-3 and V is TRBV29-1, with D perhaps matching TRBD1 (5 bases). V was trimmed by 6 bases and J by 4 bases, leaving 17 bases between them. Germline assignment: CDR1 SQVTM and CDR2 ANQGSEA. There are 14 residues in the CDR3. The CDR3: CSVRRSGFADTQYF. The CDR3 DNA is TGCAGCGTCCGTCGGTCAGGGTTCGCAGATACGCAGTATTTT.

The chain couples TRBV5-1 to TRBJ2-5; either TRBD1 or TRBD2 may fit D (5 bases each). Germline values: CDR1 SGHRS, CDR2 YFSETQ. The CDR3 covers 17 residues. The V gene lost 4 bases and the J gene lost 2 bases, with 21 bases spanning the gap. The CDR3 nucleotides are TGCGCCAGCAGCGTAGCTCCGGGACGTCACGCTCAAGAGACCCAGTACTTC. Translated: CASSVAPGRHAQETQYF.

V usage is TRBV30 and J usage is TRBJ2-5; 7 nucleotides match TRBD1. Germline values: CDR1 GTSNPN, CDR2 SVGIG (reference sequence). This CDR3 comprises 14 residues. V was pared by 2 bases and J by 7 bases, with 10 bases of the junction left unmatched. The CDR3 DNA reads TGTGCCTGGAGTTTGGACAGGCGGCGAGGGACCCAGTACTTC. This sequence encodes CAWSLDRRRGTQYF.

Details on this clone: Other nucleotide sequences in the sample specify the same CDR3. The V call is TRBV18, the J call TRBJ2-5, with D perhaps matching TRBD1 (6 bases). Deletions cut 2 bases from V and 2 bases from J, with 6 bases between. Looked up from germline, CDR1 is KGHSH and CDR2 is LQKENI. The CDR3 totals 13 residues. The CDR3 is CASSPGQQETQYF. The CDR3 coding sequence is TGTGCCAGCTCACCAGGACAGCAAGAGACCCAGTACTTC.

This clone appeared a few times. The CDR3 nucleotides are TGTGCCAGCAGCTCCGGGGGGCTTTCCTACGAGCAGTACTTC. It translates to CASSSGGLSYEQYF. This sequence joins TRBV7-2 and TRBJ2-7, with a possible D match to TRBD2 (7 bases). The CDR3 loop spans 14 amino acids. The germline V gene has CDR1 SGHTA and CDR2 FQGNSA. V shed 4 bases and J shed 1 base, with 11 bases lying between them.

The J gene is TRBJ2-7, the V gene TRBV11-2; tentatively, D is TRBD1 or TRBD2 (5 bases each). The CDR3 totals 15 residues. Trimming took off 6 bases at V and 2 bases at J, with 17 bases between the two ends. Germline CDR1 SGHAT, CDR2 FQNNGV. The CDR3 DNA follows: TGTGCCAGCAGGCTCGGGGACCGAGCCCCCTACGAGCAGTACTTC. Its translation is CASRLGDRAPYEQYF.

V usage is TRBV28 and J usage is TRBJ2-1; D may be TRBD2 (6 bases). CDR1 is MDHEN, CDR2 SYDVKM, per germline. V shed 5 bases and J shed 7 bases, with 12 bases lying between them. This CDR3 is built from 13 residues. The CDR3, as DNA: TGTGCCAGCAGTACCGGGGGAGGTAATGAGCAGTTCTTC. As protein: CASSTGGGNEQFF. The whole variable domain, filled in from reference TRBV28 and TRBJ2-1, reads DVKVTQSSRYLVKRTGEKVFLECVQDMDHENMFWYRQDPGLGLRLIYFSYDVKMKEKGDIPEGYSVSREKKERFSLILESASTNQTSMYLCASSTGGGNEQFFGPGTRLTVL.

The table lists this clone with a few counts. V and J are TRBV5-1 and TRBJ2-1; D gene uncertain. The CDR3 sequence is 13 residues long. V lost 2 bases, J lost 6 bases, and 9 bases lay in between. CDR1 is SGHRS, CDR2 YFSETQ, per germline. The CDR3 DNA sequence: TGCGCCAGCAGCTTCAGTAAAGGCAATGAGCAGTTCTTC. Protein: CASSFSKGNEQFF.

The chain combines TRBV29-1 with TRBJ1-2; D gene uncertain. V lost 4 bases and J 3 bases, leaving 6 bases between the germline ends. The CDR3 is 11 residues long. The germline CDR1 and CDR2 sequences are SQVTM and ANQGSEA. For the CDR3, the DNA is TGCAGCGTTGCAGGAGACTATGGCTACACCTTC. This gives the protein CSVAGDYGYTF.